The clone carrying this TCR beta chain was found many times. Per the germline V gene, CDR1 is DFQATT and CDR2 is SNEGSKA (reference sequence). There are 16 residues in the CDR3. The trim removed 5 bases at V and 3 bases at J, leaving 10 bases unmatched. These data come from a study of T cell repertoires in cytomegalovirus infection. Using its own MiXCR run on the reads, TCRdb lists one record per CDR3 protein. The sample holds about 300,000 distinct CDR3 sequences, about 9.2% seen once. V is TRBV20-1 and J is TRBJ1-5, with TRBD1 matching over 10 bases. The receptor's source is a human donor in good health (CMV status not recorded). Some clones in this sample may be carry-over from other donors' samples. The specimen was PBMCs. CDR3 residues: CSAEATGGIFNQPQHF. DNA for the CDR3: TGCAGTGCTGAAGCGACAGGGGGCATCTTCAATCAGCCCCAGCATTTT.